Below, 3 T cell receptor beta chains from the same sample are listed, as sequenced in a study of T cell repertoires in cytomegalovirus infection. Antigens for these TCRs are unknown. TCRdb reprocessed the reads with MiXCR, giving one entry per CDR3 protein. The sample has roughly 990,000 distinct CDR3 sequences, roughly 30% seen once. The sequencing used cultured CD8+ T cells from PBMCs, collected from culture after CMV antigen stimulation. The receptors were gathered from a human donor in good health (CMV status not recorded). Some clones in this sample may be carry-over from other donors' samples.

The J gene is TRBJ2-1, the V gene TRBV6-2 or TRBV6-3; TRBD2 might be the D (5 bases). Between the trimmed V and J ends, which lost 2 bases and 5 bases, there was a span of 19 bases. Germline assignment: CDR1 MNHEY and CDR2 SVGEGT. The CDR3 loop spans 17 amino acids. This CDR3 reads CASSYRYSAPPHNEQFF. In DNA, the CDR3 is TGTGCCAGCAGTTACCGGTATAGCGCGCCCCCCCACAATGAGCAGTTCTTC.

This clonotype has at least ten counts. The genes are TRBV5-4 and TRBJ2-6; D is possibly TRBD1 (6 bases). CDR3 length: 17 amino acids. The V gene's germline CDR1 is SGHNT and CDR2 YYREEE (reference sequence). V was trimmed by 2 bases and J by 0 bases, leaving 12 bases between them. CDR3 nucleotides: TGTGCCAGCAGCTTTCTGGGGGCGGGCTCTGGGGCCAACGTCCTGACTTTC. Translation: CASSFLGAGSGANVLTF.

The sample holds many counts of this clonotype. CDR3 loop: CASSLNYRGGPYNEQFF. The CDR3 DNA is TGTGCCAGCAGCTTAAACTATCGGGGGGGCCCCTACAATGAGCAGTTCTTC. The chain has TRBV7-2 and TRBJ2-1, with 8 nucleotides matching TRBD2. CDR3 size: 17 residues. Germline CDR1 and CDR2: SGHTA and FQGNSA. V shed 2 bases, J shed 2 bases, and the junction held 8 bases outside the gene matches.